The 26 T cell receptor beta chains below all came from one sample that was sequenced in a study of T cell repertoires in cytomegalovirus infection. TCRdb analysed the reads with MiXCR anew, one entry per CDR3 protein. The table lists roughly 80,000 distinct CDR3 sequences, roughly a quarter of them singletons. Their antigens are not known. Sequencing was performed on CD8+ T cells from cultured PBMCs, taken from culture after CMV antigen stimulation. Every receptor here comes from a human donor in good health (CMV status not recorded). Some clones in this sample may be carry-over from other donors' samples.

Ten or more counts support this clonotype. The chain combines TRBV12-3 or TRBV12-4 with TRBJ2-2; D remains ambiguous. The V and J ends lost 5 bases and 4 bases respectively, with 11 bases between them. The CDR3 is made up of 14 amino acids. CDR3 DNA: TGTGCCAGCAGTCCCGCCTCGCTCACCGGGGAGCTGTTTTTT. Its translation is CASSPASLTGELFF.

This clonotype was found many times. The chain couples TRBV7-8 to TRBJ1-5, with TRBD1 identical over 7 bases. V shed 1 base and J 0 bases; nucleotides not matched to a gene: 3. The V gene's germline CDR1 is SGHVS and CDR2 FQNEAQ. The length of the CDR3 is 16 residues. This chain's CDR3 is CASSLEGAYSNQPQHF. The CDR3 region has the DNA TGTGCCAGCAGCTTAGAGGGGGCATATAGCAATCAGCCCCAGCATTTT.

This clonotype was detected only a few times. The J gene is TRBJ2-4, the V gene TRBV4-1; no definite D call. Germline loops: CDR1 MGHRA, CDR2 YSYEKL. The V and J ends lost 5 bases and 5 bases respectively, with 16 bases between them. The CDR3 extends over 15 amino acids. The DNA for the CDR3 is TGCGCCAGCAGCGGCGAGGTATCAGAAGAAAACATTCAGTACTTC. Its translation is CASSGEVSEENIQYF.

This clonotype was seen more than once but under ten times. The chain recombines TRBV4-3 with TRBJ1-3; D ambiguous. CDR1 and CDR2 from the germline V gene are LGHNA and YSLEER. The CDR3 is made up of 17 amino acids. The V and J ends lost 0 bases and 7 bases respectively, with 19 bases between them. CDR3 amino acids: CASSQETGPGRENTIYF. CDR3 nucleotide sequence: TGCGCCAGCAGCCAAGAGACCGGACCCGGGAGAGAGAACACCATATATTTT.

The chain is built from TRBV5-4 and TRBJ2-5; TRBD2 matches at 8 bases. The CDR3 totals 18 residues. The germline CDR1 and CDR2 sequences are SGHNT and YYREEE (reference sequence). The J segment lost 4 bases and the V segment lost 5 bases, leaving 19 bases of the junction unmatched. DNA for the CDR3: TGTGCCAGCAGTGGGGGGGTATGGTCGGGAGGGCCGGGAGAGACCCAGTACTTC. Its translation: CASSGGVWSGGPGETQYF. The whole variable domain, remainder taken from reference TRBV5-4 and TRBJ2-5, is ETGVTQSPTHLIKTRGQQVTLRCSSQSGHNTVSWYQQALGQGPQFIFQYYREEENGRGNFPPRFSGLQFPNYSSELNVNALELDDSALYLCASSGGVWSGGPGETQYFGPGTRLLVL.

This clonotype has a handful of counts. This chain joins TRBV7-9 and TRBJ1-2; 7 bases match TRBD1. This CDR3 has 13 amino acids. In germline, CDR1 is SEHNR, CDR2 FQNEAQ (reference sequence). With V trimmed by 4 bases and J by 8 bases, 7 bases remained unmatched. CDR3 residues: CASSSTTGRGYTF. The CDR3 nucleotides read TGTGCCAGCAGCTCAACGACAGGGCGAGGCTACACCTTC.

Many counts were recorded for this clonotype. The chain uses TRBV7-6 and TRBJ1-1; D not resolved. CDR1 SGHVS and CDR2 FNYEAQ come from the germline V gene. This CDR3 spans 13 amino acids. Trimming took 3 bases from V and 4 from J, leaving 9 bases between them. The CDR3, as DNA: TGTGCCAGCAGCTTGCTTGCTGCCACTGAAGCTTTCTTT. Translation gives CASSLLAATEAFF.

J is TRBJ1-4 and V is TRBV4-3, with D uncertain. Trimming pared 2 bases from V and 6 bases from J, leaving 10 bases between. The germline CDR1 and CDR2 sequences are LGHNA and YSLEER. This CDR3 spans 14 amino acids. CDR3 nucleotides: TGCGCCAGCAGCCAATGCACAGAGGATGAAAAACTGTTTTTT. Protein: CASSQCTEDEKLFF.

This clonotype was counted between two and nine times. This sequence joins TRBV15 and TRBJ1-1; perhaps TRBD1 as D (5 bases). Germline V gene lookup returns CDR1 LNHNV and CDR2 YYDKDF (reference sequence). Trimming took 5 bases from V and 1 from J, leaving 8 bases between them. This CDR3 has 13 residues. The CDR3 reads CATSWDWNTEAFF. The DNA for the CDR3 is TGTGCCACCAGCTGGGACTGGAACACTGAAGCTTTCTTT.

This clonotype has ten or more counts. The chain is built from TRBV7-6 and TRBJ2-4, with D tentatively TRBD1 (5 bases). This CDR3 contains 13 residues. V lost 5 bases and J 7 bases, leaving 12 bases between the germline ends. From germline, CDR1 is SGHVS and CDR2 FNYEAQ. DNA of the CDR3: TGTGCCAGCAGCCTGACAGAATTGAACATTCAGTACTTC. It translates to CASSLTELNIQYF.

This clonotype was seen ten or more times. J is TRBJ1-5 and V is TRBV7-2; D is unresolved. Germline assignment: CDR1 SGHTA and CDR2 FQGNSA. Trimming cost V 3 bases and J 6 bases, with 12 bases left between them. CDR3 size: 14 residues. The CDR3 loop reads CASSFWDSGQPQHF. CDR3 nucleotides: TGTGCCAGCAGCTTTTGGGATTCGGGTCAGCCCCAGCATTTT.

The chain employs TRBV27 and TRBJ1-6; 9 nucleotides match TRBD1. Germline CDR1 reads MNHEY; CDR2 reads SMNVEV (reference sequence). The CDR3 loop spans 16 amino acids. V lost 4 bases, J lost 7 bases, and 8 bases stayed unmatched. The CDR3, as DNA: TGTGCCAGCAGTTCTGGGGGGACAGGGTCAAATTCACCCCTCCACTTT. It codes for CASSSGGTGSNSPLHF.

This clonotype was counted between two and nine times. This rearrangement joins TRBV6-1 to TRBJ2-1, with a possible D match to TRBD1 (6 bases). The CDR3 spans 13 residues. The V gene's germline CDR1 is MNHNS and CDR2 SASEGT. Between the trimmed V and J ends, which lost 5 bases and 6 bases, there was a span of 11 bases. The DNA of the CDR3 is TGTGCCAGCAGTAGAACAGGGCCCAATGAGCAGTTCTTC. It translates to CASSRTGPNEQFF.

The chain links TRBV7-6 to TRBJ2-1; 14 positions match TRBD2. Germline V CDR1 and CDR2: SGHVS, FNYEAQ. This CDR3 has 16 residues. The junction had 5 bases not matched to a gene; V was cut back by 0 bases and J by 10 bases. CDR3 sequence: CASSLAKGLAGEEQFF. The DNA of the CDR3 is TGTGCCAGCAGCTTAGCAAAGGGACTAGCGGGAGAGGAGCAGTTCTTC. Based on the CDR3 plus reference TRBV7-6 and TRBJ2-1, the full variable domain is GAGVSQSPRYKVTKRGQDVALRCDPISGHVSLYWYRQALGQGPEFLTYFNYEAQQDKSGLPNDRFSAERPEGSISTLTIQRTEQRDSAMYRCASSLAKGLAGEEQFFGPGTRLTVL.

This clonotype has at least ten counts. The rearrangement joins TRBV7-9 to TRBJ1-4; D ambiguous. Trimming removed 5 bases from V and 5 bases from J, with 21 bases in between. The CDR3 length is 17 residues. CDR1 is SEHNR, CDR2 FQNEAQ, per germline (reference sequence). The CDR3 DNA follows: TGTGCCAGCAGCCCTTTTACGGCTGGGAACTTGAATGAAAAACTGTTTTTT. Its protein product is CASSPFTAGNLNEKLFF.

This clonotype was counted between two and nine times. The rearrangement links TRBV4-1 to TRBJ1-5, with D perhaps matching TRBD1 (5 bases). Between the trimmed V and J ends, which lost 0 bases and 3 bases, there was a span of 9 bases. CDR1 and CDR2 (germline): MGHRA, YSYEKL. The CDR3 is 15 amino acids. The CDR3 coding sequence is TGCGCCAGCAGCCAAGACAGGGCGGCCAATCAGCCCCAGCATTTT. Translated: CASSQDRAANQPQHF.

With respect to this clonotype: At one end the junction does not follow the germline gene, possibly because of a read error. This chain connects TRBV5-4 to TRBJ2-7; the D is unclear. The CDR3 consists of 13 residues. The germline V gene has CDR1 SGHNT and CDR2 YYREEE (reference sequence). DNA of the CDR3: TGTGCCCGCAGTTGGGCCCCGGCCTACGAGCAGTACTTC. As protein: CARSWAPAYEQYF. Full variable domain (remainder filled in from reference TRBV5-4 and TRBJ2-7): ETGVTQSPTHLIKTRGQQVTLRCSSQSGHNTVSWYQQALGQGPQFIFQYYREEENGRGNFPPRFSGLQFPNYSSELNVNALELDDSALYLCARSWAPAYEQYFGPGTRLTVT.

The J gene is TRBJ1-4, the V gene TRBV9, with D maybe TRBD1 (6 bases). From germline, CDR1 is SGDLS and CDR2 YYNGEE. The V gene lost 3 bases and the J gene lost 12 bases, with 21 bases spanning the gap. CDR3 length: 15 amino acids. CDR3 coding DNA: TGTGCCAGCAGCGGAACCGGGACAAACCCCCGGGAACTGTTTTTT. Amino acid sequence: CASSGTGTNPRELFF.

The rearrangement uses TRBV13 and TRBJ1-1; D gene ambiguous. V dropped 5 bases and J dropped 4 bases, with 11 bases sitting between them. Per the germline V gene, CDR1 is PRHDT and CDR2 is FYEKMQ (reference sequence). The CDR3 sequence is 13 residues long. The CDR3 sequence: CASSQRRSTEAFF. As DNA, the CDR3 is TGTGCCAGCAGCCAAAGACGGAGCACTGAAGCTTTCTTT.

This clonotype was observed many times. The CDR3 DNA follows: TGCGCCAGCAGCCAAGATGTAGGCAGGGGGCTGCAAGAGACCCAGTACTTC. Residues: CASSQDVGRGLQETQYF. The V and J genes are TRBV4-3 and TRBJ2-5; 8 bases map to TRBD1. V lost 0 bases, J lost 2 bases, and 8 bases stayed unmatched. CDR3 length: 17 amino acids. Germline V lookup: CDR1 LGHNA, CDR2 YSLEER.

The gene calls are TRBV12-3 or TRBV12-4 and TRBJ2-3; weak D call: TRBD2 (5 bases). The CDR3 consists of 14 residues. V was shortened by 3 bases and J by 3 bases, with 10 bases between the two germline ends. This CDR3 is CASSFSGGTDTQYF. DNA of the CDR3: TGTGCCAGCAGTTTTTCGGGCGGGACAGATACGCAGTATTTT.

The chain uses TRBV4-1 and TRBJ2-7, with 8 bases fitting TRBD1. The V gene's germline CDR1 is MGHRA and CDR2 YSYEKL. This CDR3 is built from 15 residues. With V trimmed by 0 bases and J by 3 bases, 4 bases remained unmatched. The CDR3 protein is CASSQDAGGNYEQYF. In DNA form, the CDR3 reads TGCGCCAGCAGCCAAGATGCAGGGGGCAACTACGAGCAGTACTTC.

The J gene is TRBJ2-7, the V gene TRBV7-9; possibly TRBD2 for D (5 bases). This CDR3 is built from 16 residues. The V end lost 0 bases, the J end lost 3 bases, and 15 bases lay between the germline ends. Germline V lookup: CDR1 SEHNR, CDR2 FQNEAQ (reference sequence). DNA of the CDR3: TGTGCCAGCAGCTTAGCGCACGGGGTTTTGGTCTACGAGCAGTACTTC. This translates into CASSLAHGVLVYEQYF.

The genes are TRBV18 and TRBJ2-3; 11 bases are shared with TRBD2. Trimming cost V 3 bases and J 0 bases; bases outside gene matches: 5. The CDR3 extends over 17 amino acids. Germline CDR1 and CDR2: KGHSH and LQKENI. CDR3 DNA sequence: TGTGCCAGCTCACCTCCGGGACTAGCGGATAGCACAGATACGCAGTATTTT. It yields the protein CASSPPGLADSTDTQYF.

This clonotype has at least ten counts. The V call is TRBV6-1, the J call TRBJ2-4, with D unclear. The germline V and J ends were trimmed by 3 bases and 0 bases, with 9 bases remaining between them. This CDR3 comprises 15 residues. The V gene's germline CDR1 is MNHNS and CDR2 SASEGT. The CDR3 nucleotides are TGTGCCAGCAGTGATGTTTTTGGAGCCAAAAACATTCAGTACTTC. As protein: CASSDVFGAKNIQYF.

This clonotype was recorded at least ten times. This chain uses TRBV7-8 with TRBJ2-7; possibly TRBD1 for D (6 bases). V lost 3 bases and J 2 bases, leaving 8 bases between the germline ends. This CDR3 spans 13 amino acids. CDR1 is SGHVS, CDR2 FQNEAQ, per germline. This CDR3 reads CASSFRTAYEQYF. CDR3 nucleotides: TGTGCCAGCAGCTTTCGGACAGCCTACGAGCAGTACTTC.